This entry lists 19 T cell receptor beta chains sequenced from one sample in a study of blood T cell repertoires in COVID-19. Profiled with immunoSEQ multiplex PCR; TCRdb holds only in-frame clones, not every one. The table shows roughly 110,000 clones, with approximately 88% occurring only once. Sequencing input: peripheral blood. These receptors originate from a man aged 50-59 years with active or convalescent COVID-19.

This clone was observed once. The rearrangement joins TRBV2 to TRBJ1-4, with unresolved D. The CDR3 runs 14 residues. Trimming left V 4 bases short and J 1 base short, with 7 bases between. Germline V lookup: CDR1 SNHLY, CDR2 FYNNEI. The CDR3 region is CASSVRQTNEKLFF. For the CDR3, the DNA is TGTGCCAGCAGTGTGAGGCAAACTAATGAAAAACTGTTTTTT.

The chain links TRBV28 to TRBJ2-5, with D possibly being TRBD2 (5 bases). The V end was cut by 5 bases, the J end by 0 bases, with 13 bases between. This CDR3 is 15 amino acids long. Germline lookup yields CDR1 MDHEN and CDR2 SYDVKM. The CDR3 sequence: CASSRAGVDQETQYF. The CDR3 DNA follows: TGTGCCAGCAGTCGGGCGGGCGTGGACCAAGAGACCCAGTACTTC. Complete variable domain (other parts from reference TRBV28 and TRBJ2-5): DVKVTQSSRYLVKRTGEKVFLECVQDMDHENMFWYRQDPGLGLRLIYFSYDVKMKEKGDIPEGYSVSREKKERFSLILESASTNQTSMYLCASSRAGVDQETQYFGPGTRLLVL.

The chain employs TRBV9 and TRBJ1-1; D gene ambiguous. Trimming removed 0 bases from V and 1 base from J, with 7 bases in between. This CDR3 region has 14 residues. The V gene's germline CDR1 is SGDLS and CDR2 YYNGEE. The CDR3 bases are TGTGCCAGCAGCGTAGCAGGAACGAACACTGAAGCTTTCTTT. It specifies CASSVAGTNTEAFF. The full variable domain, completed using reference TRBV9 and TRBJ1-1, is DSGVTQTPKHLITATGQRVTLRCSPRSGDLSVYWYQQSLDQGLQFLIQYYNGEERAKGNILERFSAQQFPDLHSELNLSSLELGDSALYFCASSVAGTNTEAFFGQGTRLTVV.

This chain's CDR3 is CASRPLSGTGSNYGYTF. CDR3 sequence (DNA): TGCGCCAGCAGACCTCTTTCCGGGACAGGGTCTAACTATGGCTACACCTTC. V and J are TRBV5-1 and TRBJ1-2; 9 bases line up with TRBD1. Germline lookup yields CDR1 SGHRS and CDR2 YFSETQ. V lost 5 bases to trimming and J lost 0 bases; unmatched junction nucleotides: 11. The CDR3 sequence is 17 residues long.

The rearrangement uses TRBV7-2 and TRBJ1-5; D possibly corresponds to TRBD1 (6 bases). Germline CDR1 SGHTA, CDR2 FQGNSA. V was trimmed by 3 bases and J by 2 bases, leaving 11 bases between them. This CDR3 has 15 residues. The CDR3 DNA is TGTGCCAGCAGCTTGACAGGTGGAGGCAATCAGCCCCAGCATTTT. The encoded protein is CASSLTGGGNQPQHF. The variable domain in full, completed from reference TRBV7-2 and TRBJ1-5, reads GAGVSQSPSNKVTEKGKDVELRCDPISGHTALYWYRQSLGQGLEFLIYFQGNSAPDKSGLPSDRFSAERTGGSVSTLTIQRTQQEDSAVYLCASSLTGGGNQPQHFGDGTRLSIL.

CDR3 sequence reads: CASGDRGEKLFF. The CDR3 coding sequence is TGTGCCAGCGGGGACAGGGGTGAAAAACTGTTTTTT. The rearrangement uses TRBV6-5 and TRBJ1-4, with TRBD1 matching 10 bases. Germline V gene lookup returns CDR1 MNHEY and CDR2 SVGAGI. This CDR3 has 12 amino acids. J was trimmed by 7 bases and V by 8 bases; bases with no gene match: 1.

This chain links TRBV20-1 with TRBJ1-2; D gene uncertain. Trimming pared 8 bases from V and 13 bases from J, leaving 20 bases between. This CDR3 region has 11 residues. Germline V lookup: CDR1 DFQATT, CDR2 SNEGSKA (reference sequence). The CDR3 DNA follows: TGCAGTTCCCCCCGAGGGCAGGCCCTCACCTTC. Its protein product is CSSPRGQALTF.

This clone showed up just once. The genes are TRBV28 and TRBJ1-6, with TRBD1 matching over 7 bases. Germline CDR1 and CDR2: MDHEN and SYDVKM. V trimming: 2 bases; J trimming: 5 bases; junction bases outside the gene matches: 3. The CDR3 covers 15 residues. CDR3 loop: CASSLLGTDNSPLHF. The CDR3 bases are TGTGCCAGCAGTTTACTAGGGACAGATAATTCACCCCTCCACTTT.

The rearrangement joins TRBV2 to TRBJ1-1, with 7 bases fitting TRBD1. Per germline, CDR1 SNHLY and CDR2 FYNNEI. This CDR3 region has 16 residues. Unmatched junction bases numbered 10, after V lost 6 bases and J lost 0 bases. CDR3 amino acids: CASSRTGREMNTEAFF. CDR3 nucleotides: TGTGCCAGCAGCAGGACAGGCCGAGAAATGAACACTGAAGCTTTCTTT. Full variable domain (rest looked up from reference TRBV2 and TRBJ1-1): EPEVTQTPSHQVTQMGQEVILRCVPISNHLYFYWYRQILGQKVEFLVSFYNNEISEKSEIFDDQFSVERPDGSNFTLKIRSTKLEDSAMYFCASSRTGREMNTEAFFGQGTRLTVV.

This chain links TRBV3-1 (or the pseudogene TRBV3-2) with TRBJ1-1; D possibly corresponds to TRBD1 (5 bases). This CDR3 has 13 amino acids. V lost 5 bases and J lost 3, with 10 bases in between. Germline-derived CDR1 and CDR2 are LGHDT and YNNKEL (reference sequence). The CDR3 DNA reads as TGTGCCAGCAGCGCGGGACGATACACTGAAGCTTTCTTT. It encodes CASSAGRYTEAFF.

In DNA, the CDR3 is TGTGCCAGTAGTTTTGGTCTAGCTAGCACAGATACGCAGTATTTT. Its translation: CASSFGLASTDTQYF. The chain combines TRBV19 with TRBJ2-3; weak D call: TRBD2 (5 bases). Germline lookup yields CDR1 LNHDA and CDR2 SQIVND (reference sequence). V lost 5 bases and J lost 0, with 12 bases in between. The CDR3 runs to 15 residues.

V usage is TRBV7-2 and J usage is TRBJ2-1, with D maybe TRBD2 (6 bases). The CDR3 loop spans 14 amino acids. CDR1 is SGHTA, CDR2 FQGNSA, per germline. Trimming stripped 5 bases from V and 4 bases from J, with 12 bases between. The CDR3 DNA sequence: TGTGCCAGCAGCCGCGAGGACTATTACAATGAGCAGTTCTTC. Translation gives CASSREDYYNEQFF.

In its sample, this clone was seen once. J is TRBJ1-2 and V is TRBV29-1, with a weak D call TRBD1 (5 bases). Trimming cost V 1 base and J 6 bases, with 9 bases left between them. CDR3 length equals 12 residues. Germline V CDR1 and CDR2: SQVTM, ANQGSEA. CDR3 residues: CSVEAMGHGYTF. CDR3 bases: TGCAGCGTTGAAGCAATGGGGCATGGCTACACCTTC.

This chain connects TRBV11-2 to TRBJ2-7; 7 bases are shared with TRBD2. The length of the CDR3 is 16 residues. J was trimmed by 6 bases and V by 0 bases; bases with no gene match: 11. Germline CDR1 and CDR2: SGHAT and FQNNGV. The CDR3 loop is CASSLDRALGGVEQYF. In DNA form, the CDR3 reads TGTGCCAGCAGCTTAGATCGGGCTTTGGGGGGGGTCGAGCAGTACTTC.

This clone was seen a few times. This CDR3 is CAISDLSTGGSYEQYF. The CDR3 DNA follows: TGTGCCATCAGTGACCTATCGACAGGGGGCTCCTACGAGCAGTACTTC. The rearrangement links TRBV10-3 to TRBJ2-7, with 9 bases fitting TRBD1. J gave up 0 bases and V 3 bases, and 6 bases lay outside the gene matches. The CDR3 extends over 16 amino acids. Germline CDR1 ENHRY, CDR2 SYGVKD.

The chain has TRBV27 and TRBJ2-5; D is unresolved. The V end lost 0 bases, the J end lost 2 bases, and 10 bases lay between the germline ends. The CDR3 runs 15 residues. Germline V lookup: CDR1 MNHEY, CDR2 SMNVEV (reference sequence). The CDR3, as DNA: TGTGCCAGCAGTTTATCCGCGAGAGTACAAGAGACCCAGTACTTC. It codes for CASSLSARVQETQYF.

The J gene is TRBJ2-5, the V gene TRBV3-1 (or the pseudogene TRBV3-2); tentative D call: TRBD2 (6 bases). Trimming shortened V by 0 bases and J by 4 bases, and 9 bases separated the two germline ends. This CDR3 has 14 residues. The germline gives CDR1 LGHDT, CDR2 YNNKEL (reference sequence). This chain's CDR3 is CASSQDTRGETQYF. CDR3 sequence (DNA): TGTGCCAGCAGCCAAGATACGCGGGGAGAGACCCAGTACTTC.

The chain uses TRBV6-4 and TRBJ2-1, with TRBD2 matching 8 bases. V lost 3 bases to trimming and J lost 10 bases; unmatched junction nucleotides: 11. CDR3 size: 15 residues. The germline CDR1 and CDR2 sequences are MRHNA and SNTAGT. In DNA form, the CDR3 reads TGTGCCAGCAGTGATAGTCAGCGGGAGAGTAGGGAGCAGTTCTTC. Protein product: CASSDSQRESREQFF.

The chain joins TRBV5-1 to TRBJ2-1; TRBD2 agrees at 12 bases. V trimming: 3 bases; J trimming: 8 bases; junction bases outside the gene matches: 12. The CDR3 runs to 17 residues. Germline V lookup: CDR1 SGHRS, CDR2 YFSETQ. Here the CDR3 DNA reads TGCGCCAGCAGCTCGACCCTAGCGGGAGGGCCTATGGATGAGCAGTTCTTC. It translates to CASSSTLAGGPMDEQFF. The whole variable domain, filled in from reference TRBV5-1 and TRBJ2-1, reads KAGVTQTPRYLIKTRGQQVTLSCSPISGHRSVSWYQQTPGQGLQFLFEYFSETQRNKGNFPGRFSGRQFSNSRSEMNVSTLELGDSALYLCASSSTLAGGPMDEQFFGPGTRLTVL.